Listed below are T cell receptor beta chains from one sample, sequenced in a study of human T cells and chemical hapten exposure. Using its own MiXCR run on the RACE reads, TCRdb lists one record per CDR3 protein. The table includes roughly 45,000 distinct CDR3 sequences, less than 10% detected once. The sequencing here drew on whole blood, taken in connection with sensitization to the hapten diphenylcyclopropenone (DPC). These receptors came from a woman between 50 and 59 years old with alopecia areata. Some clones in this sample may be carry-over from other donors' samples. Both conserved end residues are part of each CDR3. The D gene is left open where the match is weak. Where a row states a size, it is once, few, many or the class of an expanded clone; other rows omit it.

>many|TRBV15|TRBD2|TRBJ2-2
TGTGCCACCAGCAAAGGATCAAGCGGGAGCGCGCGGCTGTTTTTT
CATSKGSSGSARLFF
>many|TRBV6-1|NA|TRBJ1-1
TGTGCCAGCAGTGAAGCACCCCTGAACACTGAAGCTTTCTTT
CASSEAPLNTEAFF
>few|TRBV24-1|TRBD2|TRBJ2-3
TGTGCCACCAGTGACCGGACTAGCGGGATCCGAGATACGCAGTATTTT
CATSDRTSGIRDTQYF
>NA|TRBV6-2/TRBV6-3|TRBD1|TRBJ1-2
TGTGCCAGCAGCTTCGACAGGGTCCAAGGCTACACCTTC
CASSFDRVQGYTF
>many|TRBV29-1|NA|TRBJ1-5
TGCAGCGTAGGAGGGGCATTTAGCAATCAGCCCCAGCATTTT
CSVGGAFSNQPQHF
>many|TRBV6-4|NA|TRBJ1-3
TGTGCCAGCAGTGGGGACGTAGGAAACACCATATATTTT
CASSGDVGNTIYF
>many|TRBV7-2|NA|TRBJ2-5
TGTGCCAGCAGCTCGGCCCGAGAGACCCAGTACTTC
CASSSARETQYF
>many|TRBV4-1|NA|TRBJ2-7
TGCGCCAGCAGCCCGTCGGGTCGGGACGGCGCCTACGAGCAGTACTTC
CASSPSGRDGAYEQYF
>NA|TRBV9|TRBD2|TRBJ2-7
TGTGCCAGCGGGGGAGGGGTTCGGAACGAGCAGTACTTC
CASGGGVRNEQYF
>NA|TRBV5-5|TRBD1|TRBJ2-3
TGTGCCAGCAGCTTGGTGGTTGGTGGGTTCTCAAGGGGGACAGGCACAGATACGCAGTATTTT
CASSLVVGGFSRGTGTDTQYF
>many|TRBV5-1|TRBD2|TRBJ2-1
TGCGCCAGCAGCTTGTCGGTAGCGGGAATGGTAAATGAGCAGTTCTTC
CASSLSVAGMVNEQFF
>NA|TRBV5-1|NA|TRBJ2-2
TGCGCCAGCAGCCTTGGGGGGGCCAGGGGCACCGGGGAGCTGTTTTTT
CASSLGGARGTGELFF
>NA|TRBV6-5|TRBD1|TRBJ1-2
TGTGCCAGCAGTTACTCCCTTACAGGGGACTATGGCTACACCTTC
CASSYSLTGDYGYTF
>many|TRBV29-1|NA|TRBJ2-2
TGCAGCGTTGGGGGCGGGGAGCTGTTTTTT
CSVGGGELFF
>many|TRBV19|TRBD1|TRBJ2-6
TGTGCCAGTAGCCGGACAGGGTCAAGTACTGGGGCCAACGTCCTGACTTTC
CASSRTGSSTGANVLTF
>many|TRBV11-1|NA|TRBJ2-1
TGTGCCAGCAGCTTAGACAGGTCAAATGAGCAGTTCTTC
CASSLDRSNEQFF
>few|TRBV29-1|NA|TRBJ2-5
TGCAGCGTTGAGGTCGGGGAGACCCAGTACTTC
CSVEVGETQYF
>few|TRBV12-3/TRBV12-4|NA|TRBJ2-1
TGTGCCAGCAAACAACGGACGGGAGAGTCGGGTGAGCAGTTCTTC
CASKQRTGESGEQFF
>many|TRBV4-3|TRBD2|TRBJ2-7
TGCGCCAGCAGCCAAGATGCTAGCGGGAGTGGTTCGGTCTACGAGCAGTACTTC
CASSQDASGSGSVYEQYF
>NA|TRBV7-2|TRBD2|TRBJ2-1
TGTGCCAGCAGCTCCCCAACTAGCGGAGCCTACAATGAGCAGTTCTTC
CASSSPTSGAYNEQFF
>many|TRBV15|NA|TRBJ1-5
TGTGCCACCAGCAGAGATCGACAGGGCAATCAGCCCCAGCATTTT
CATSRDRQGNQPQHF
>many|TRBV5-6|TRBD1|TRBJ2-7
TGTGCCAGCAGCCGGGACAGGTCCTACGAGCAGTACTTC
CASSRDRSYEQYF
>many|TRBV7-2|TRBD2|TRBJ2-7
TGTGCCAGCAGCTTCACTAGCGGGAGGGCCCACGAGCAGTACTTC
CASSFTSGRAHEQYF
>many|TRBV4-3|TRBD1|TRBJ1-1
TGCGCCAGCCGATGGACAGGGAGCACTGAAGCTTTCTTT
CASRWTGSTEAFF
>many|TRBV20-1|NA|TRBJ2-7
TGCAGTGCTAGAATAGGGAGCGAGCAGTACTTC
CSARIGSEQYF
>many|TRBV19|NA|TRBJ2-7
TGTGCCAGTAGTGGGACTCTCTACGAGCAGTACTTC
CASSGTLYEQYF
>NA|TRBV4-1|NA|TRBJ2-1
TGCGCCAGCAGCCAGGTATACGGTGAGCAGTTCTTC
CASSQVYGEQFF
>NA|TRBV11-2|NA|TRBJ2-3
TGTGCCAGCAGCTTGCTTAGCGGCGGAGCTAGCACAGATACGCAGTATTTT
CASSLLSGGASTDTQYF
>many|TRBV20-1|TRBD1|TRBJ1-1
TGCAGTGCTAGCTCCCACAGGGGCACTGAAGCTTTCTTT
CSASSHRGTEAFF
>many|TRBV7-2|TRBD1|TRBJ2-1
TGTGCCAGCCAGGGACAGGGTCTCGGGCAGTTCTTC
CASQGQGLGQFF
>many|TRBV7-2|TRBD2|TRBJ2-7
TGTGCCAGCAGTTCGAGGACTAGCGGTTACGAGCAGTACTTC
CASSSRTSGYEQYF
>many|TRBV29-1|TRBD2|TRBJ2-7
TGCAGCGTTAAGACTAGCGGGGGATACGAGCAGTACTTC
CSVKTSGGYEQYF
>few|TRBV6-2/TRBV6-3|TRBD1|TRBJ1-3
TGTGCCAGCAGTCGGACAGGACCTGCCATATATTTT
CASSRTGPAIYF
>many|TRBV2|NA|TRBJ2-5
TGTGCCAGCAGAGCGGATCGTAGGGGAGGAGAGACCCAGTACTTC
CASRADRRGGETQYF
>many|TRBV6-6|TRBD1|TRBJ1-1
TGTGCCAGCAACCCCGGGACAGGGGGGGGAAACACTGAAGCTTTCTTT
CASNPGTGGGNTEAFF
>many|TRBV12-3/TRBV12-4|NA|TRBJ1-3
TGTGCCACAACAGCCCGCTCTGGAAACACCATATATTTT
CATTARSGNTIYF
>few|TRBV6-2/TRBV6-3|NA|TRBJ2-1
TGTGCCAGCAGTTGGGTAGCGGTTCGATACAATGAGCAGTTCTTC
CASSWVAVRYNEQFF
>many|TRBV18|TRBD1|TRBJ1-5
TGTGCCAGCTCAGCAGGGGGCTACGGCAATCAGCCCCAGCATTTT
CASSAGGYGNQPQHF
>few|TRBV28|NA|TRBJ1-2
TGTGCCAGCAGCGCGATCGGACAGAACTATGGCTACACCTTC
CASSAIGQNYGYTF
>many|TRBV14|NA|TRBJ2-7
TGTGCCAGCAGCCAAGTCAACACTCTCCCCACGCGGCAGTACTTC
CASSQVNTLPTRQYF
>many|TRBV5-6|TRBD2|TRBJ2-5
TGTGCCAGCAGCTCCCTTTTCGGCGGGAGGGCCATCCAAGAGACCCAGTACTTC
CASSSLFGGRAIQETQYF
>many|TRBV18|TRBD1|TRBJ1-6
TGTGCCAGCTCACTCGGGGACAGGATCGGATCACCCCTCCACTTT
CASSLGDRIGSPLHF
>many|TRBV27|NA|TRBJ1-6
TGTGCCAGCAGTTCTTATTCACACTCACCCCTCCACTTT
CASSSYSHSPLHF
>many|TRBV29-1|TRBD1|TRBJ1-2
TGCAGCGTTGGAACGGGACAGGGATCCAACTATGGCTACACCTTC
CSVGTGQGSNYGYTF
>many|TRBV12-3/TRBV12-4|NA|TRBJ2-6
TGTGCCAGCACCCCCGGCTTTGGGGCCAACGTCCTGACTTTC
CASTPGFGANVLTF
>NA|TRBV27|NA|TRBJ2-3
TGTGCCAGCGCGTACAAGGGGGCGGGGGGCACAGATACGCAGTATTTT
CASAYKGAGGTDTQYF
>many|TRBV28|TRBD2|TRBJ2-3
TGTGCCAGCAGAACTAGCGGAGCGGGGGATACGCAGTATTTT
CASRTSGAGDTQYF
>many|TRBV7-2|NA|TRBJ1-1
TGTGCCAGCAGCTTAGTTGGGGGCGGGAACACTGAAGCTTTCTTT
CASSLVGGGNTEAFF
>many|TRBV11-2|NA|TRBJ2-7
TGTGCCAGCAGCTTCGAGTGGGAGCAGTACTTC
CASSFEWEQYF
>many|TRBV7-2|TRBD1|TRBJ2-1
TGTGCCAGCAGCAGAGGACAGGGGAGTTACAATGAGCAGTTCTTC
CASSRGQGSYNEQFF